The entry below describes one TCR beta chain. Its antigen is still unknown. Base qualities are not provided; no much larger clone lies one nucleotide away. In the prospective study, participants were about 18 to 95 years old, resided in fewer than 25 geographic areas of the United States, and were enrolled through a virtual design. In the prospective study, participants were assigned to cohorts based on the clinical history participants reported in a screening survey and a study questionnaire. For ImmuneRACE Cohort 3, a participant was defined as recovered based on two consecutive negative NP/OP PCR tests, clearance by a healthcare professional, or resolution of symptoms. Each participant in the prospective study had whole blood, serum and a nasopharyngeal or oropharyngeal swab collected by mobile phlebotomists. Additional blood draws and questionnaires over an approximately 2-month period could optionally be provided by prospective study participants. Before DNA extraction, blood samples from the prospective study were shipped at room temperature or frozen.

The sample is drawn from a study of blood T cell repertoires in COVID-19 (dated by TCRdb to 2018 to 2021). The study in broad terms: Samples covering the acute and convalescent phases of COVID-19 were provided by collaborators in the United States, Italy and Spain. The material from the prospective study consisted of cDNA or gDNA derived from T cells, B-cell-depleted T cells, or PBMCs. Subjects who had been exposed to COVID-19, were actively infected with it, or had recovered from it provided the deeply sampled blood TCRbeta repertoires that made up the dataset. The repertoires were made available in a free public database intended to serve as a resource for research on the immune response to SARS-CoV-2. The samples were drawn from the first 160 participants of the ongoing ImmuneRACE study and from 1,200 or so subjects provided by 6 global collaborators. A de-identified subject ID, COVID-19 status, age in years and sex were almost always included in the sample metadata. Where available, HLA class I and class II types were taken from metadata supplied by the sample provider and were not determined by assay-based typing. Paper-wide results and their limitations: How much clinical and demographic metadata was included differed by source and by participant, and the metadata was provided uncurated.

V trim: 4 bases; J trim: 5 bases; unmatched bases: 17. Its CDR3 holds 17 amino acids, cysteine through phenylalanine. The CDR3 DNA has 51 bases and is translated from base 1. CDR1 and CDR2, looked up from the germline V gene (reference sequence), are SGHNT and YYREEE. The immunoSEQ Assay, a bias-controlled multiplex PCR, was used to amplify TCRbeta CDR3 regions from genomic DNA. The authors processed their data as follows. The number of nucleated cells in each sample was estimated by amplification of reference gene primers within the assay. To quantify the absolute abundance of each unique TCRbeta CDR3 rearrangement, sequence reads were collapsed and filtered. For each sample, productive Simpson clonality was calculated as the square root of Simpson's diversity index over productive rearrangements. Not all clones reach the TCRdb copy of this immuneACCESS table, which keeps in-frame sequences only. Checked studies attribute under half of the gap to unresolved V genes and leave the rest unexplained. That table gives V, J and clone size, and the DNA gave D and trimming. The sample table shows more than 450,000 clones, and approximately 86% are seen once. The top ten constitute 0.7% of the sample.

The source is a young woman who had recovered from COVID-19. Sequencing input: PBMCs or T cells enriched from blood (not recorded which). Recombination joined TRBV5-4 with TRBJ1-2; TRBD1 fits 7 bases in the junction. The DNA sequence is given as TGTGCCAGCAGCCTAGGGGGCGGGGAGAGTGAGTGGTATGGCTACACCTTC. This encodes CASSLGGGESEWYGYTF.